This passage covers 18 T cell receptor beta chains from one sample sequenced in a study of shared clonotypes between healthy human individuals. Clones were sequenced by immunoSEQ multiplex PCR, and TCRdb holds only the in-frame ones, with some missing. Among about 450,000 clones listed, 79% were seen once. The sample taken for sequencing was PBMCs. The receptors were gathered from a woman in her thirties or forties in good health. Some clones in this sample may be carry-over from other donors' samples.

This chain joins TRBV11-2 and TRBJ2-5, with TRBD1 identical over 11 bases. The CDR3 runs 16 residues. Germline loops: CDR1 SGHAT, CDR2 FQNNGV. Trimming cost V 2 bases and J 5 bases; bases outside gene matches: 7. CDR3 DNA sequence: TGTGCCAGCAGCTTAAGCAGGACAGGGGGCGTTGAGACCCAGTACTTC. It translates to CASSLSRTGGVETQYF.

The chain uses TRBV15 and TRBJ1-5; D gene unclear. V was cut by 0 bases and J by 2 bases, with 8 bases left in between. The V gene's germline CDR1 is LNHNV and CDR2 YYDKDF (reference sequence). This CDR3 is built from 15 residues. The CDR3 here is CATSRDWQGNQPQHF. For the CDR3, the DNA is TGTGCCACCAGCAGAGATTGGCAGGGCAATCAGCCCCAGCATTTT.

This chain connects TRBV15 to TRBJ2-2, with TRBD2 matching over 12 bases. Germline V gene sequence: CDR1 LNHNV, CDR2 YYDKDF (reference sequence). The CDR3 has 14 amino acids. Germline trimming cut 10 bases from V and 5 bases from J; bases unmatched to any gene: 5. The CDR3, as DNA: TGTGCCATCGGACTAGCGGGACCGACCGGGGAGCTGTTTTTT. This encodes CAIGLAGPTGELFF.

This clone was found many times. Other nucleotide sequences from this sample produce the same CDR3. The rearrangement links TRBV28 to TRBJ2-3, with 8 bases aligning to TRBD1. This CDR3 is built from 15 residues. Looked up from germline, CDR1 is MDHEN and CDR2 is SYDVKM. Losses at the gene ends were 6 bases for V and 1 base for J; bases not matched to a gene: 6. CDR3 in amino acids: CASSLTGEGTDTQYF. The CDR3 DNA reads TGTGCCAGCAGCCTGACAGGGGAAGGCACAGATACGCAGTATTTT.

This rearrangement joins TRBV5-1 to TRBJ2-5, with a weak D call TRBD1 (6 bases). Germline-derived CDR1 and CDR2 are SGHRS and YFSETQ. The length of the CDR3 is 17 residues. V gave up 0 bases and J gave up 0 bases, with 15 bases separating them. The CDR3 loop is CASSLGQGRGYQETQYF. In nucleotides, the CDR3 is TGCGCCAGCAGCTTGGGGCAGGGGAGAGGGTACCAAGAGACCCAGTACTTC.

This clone appeared a few times. V and J are TRBV30 and TRBJ1-1, with D possibly TRBD1 on 5 matching bases. The germline V gene encodes CDR1 GTSNPN and CDR2 SVGIG (reference sequence). The CDR3 is 14 amino acids. V was clipped by 0 bases and J by 1 base, with 9 bases between them. CDR3 sequence: CAWSVNGGNTEAFF. The CDR3 coding sequence is TGTGCCTGGAGTGTAAATGGGGGGAACACTGAAGCTTTCTTT.

This chain connects TRBV10-3 to TRBJ2-3, with D hard to call. Per the germline V gene, CDR1 is ENHRY and CDR2 is SYGVKD. V dropped 4 bases and J dropped 2 bases, with 7 bases sitting between them. The CDR3 has 13 amino acids. The CDR3 DNA reads as TGTGCCATCAGTGGGGGAACCACAGATACGCAGTATTTT. Translated, it gives CAISGGTTDTQYF.

This clone has a handful of counts. The chain employs TRBV5-1 and TRBJ1-1, with D unresolved. Germline V gene lookup returns CDR1 SGHRS and CDR2 YFSETQ. CDR3 length equals 14 residues. V shed 4 bases and J shed 3 bases, with 13 bases lying between them. The CDR3 DNA follows: TGCGCCAGCAGCCATCCGGACGGATACACTGAAGCTTTCTTT. Translating it yields CASSHPDGYTEAFF. The variable domain in full, with the rest retrieved from reference TRBV5-1 and TRBJ1-1, is KAGVTQTPRYLIKTRGQQVTLSCSPISGHRSVSWYQQTPGQGLQFLFEYFSETQRNKGNFPGRFSGRQFSNSRSEMNVSTLELGDSALYLCASSHPDGYTEAFFGQGTRLTVV.

This clone was detected only once. The gene calls are TRBV5-8 and TRBJ1-1; no clear D. CDR1 is SGHTS and CDR2 is YDEGEE in the germline V gene. The V end lost 0 bases, the J end lost 8 bases, and 14 bases lay between the germline ends. The CDR3 is made up of 14 amino acids. DNA for the CDR3: TGTGCCAGCAGCTTGGAACCGTCCGGTACCGAAGCTTTCTTT. Its translation is CASSLEPSGTEAFF.

This chain uses TRBV5-4 with TRBJ2-2; D is unclear. CDR3 length: 15 amino acids. V was clipped by 4 bases and J by 1 base, with 11 bases between them. From germline, CDR1 is SGHNT and CDR2 YYREEE (reference sequence). This CDR3 reads CASSETGLNTGELFF. CDR3 sequence (DNA): TGTGCCAGCAGCGAGACCGGTCTGAACACCGGGGAGCTGTTTTTT. Supplemented by reference TRBV5-4 and TRBJ2-2, the full variable domain reads ETGVTQSPTHLIKTRGQQVTLRCSSQSGHNTVSWYQQALGQGPQFIFQYYREEENGRGNFPPRFSGLQFPNYSSELNVNALELDDSALYLCASSETGLNTGELFFGEGSRLTVL.

The V call is TRBV19, the J call TRBJ2-5; D gene uncertain. V lost 9 bases to trimming and J lost 2 bases, with 13 bases between them. Germline CDR1 LNHDA, CDR2 SQIVND (reference sequence). This CDR3 spans 13 amino acids. This chain's CDR3 is CASNRRLQETQYF. In DNA form, the CDR3 reads TGTGCCAGCAACCGCCGGCTTCAAGAGACCCAGTACTTC.

This chain connects TRBV6-4 to TRBJ2-1; 9 positions agree with TRBD2. The ends lost 3 bases at V and 6 bases at J; junction bases unmatched: 3. This CDR3 contains 14 residues. Germline CDR1 MRHNA, CDR2 SNTAGT. CDR3 DNA: TGTGCCAGCAGTGAGCGGGAGGGCCGCAATGAGCAGTTCTTC. It translates to CASSEREGRNEQFF.

This clone has just one count. The chain employs TRBV7-8 and TRBJ2-4, with 8 bases lining up with TRBD1. Per germline, CDR1 SGHVS and CDR2 FQNEAQ. The CDR3 totals 16 residues. V was pared by 1 base and J by 1 base, with 3 bases of the junction left unmatched. The CDR3 DNA reads as TGTGCCAGCAGCTTAGATCAGGGGGCTGCCAAAAACATTCAGTACTTC. Encoded protein: CASSLDQGAAKNIQYF.

The rearrangement links TRBV19 to TRBJ1-1; D gene unclear. The CDR3 is made up of 12 amino acids. The germline gives CDR1 LNHDA, CDR2 SQIVND (reference sequence). The V end lost 5 bases, the J end lost 5 bases, and 9 bases lay between the germline ends. The CDR3 spells CASSFQRTEAFF. The CDR3, as DNA: TGTGCCAGTAGTTTTCAGAGGACTGAAGCTTTCTTT.

The J gene is TRBJ2-1, the V gene TRBV9; no firm D call. Germline loops: CDR1 SGDLS, CDR2 YYNGEE. The V end lost 4 bases, the J end lost 2 bases, and 7 bases lay between the germline ends. This CDR3 is 13 amino acids long. CDR3 DNA: TGTGCCAGCAGCCTTAGTGCCTACAATGAGCAGTTCTTC. Its translation is CASSLSAYNEQFF.

The chain carries TRBV5-8 and TRBJ2-5, with D perhaps matching TRBD2 (5 bases). The length of the CDR3 is 15 residues. Trimming removed 0 bases from V and 5 bases from J, with 14 bases in between. Per germline, CDR1 SGHTS and CDR2 YDEGEE. The CDR3 loop reads CASSLGGRPGETQYF. The DNA of the CDR3 is TGTGCCAGCAGCTTGGGAGGGCGGCCGGGGGAGACCCAGTACTTC.

The V and J genes are TRBV28 and TRBJ1-5; 7 bases map to TRBD1. Germline CDR1 is MDHEN and CDR2 is SYDVKM. This CDR3 is built from 17 residues. With V trimmed by 7 bases and J by 3 bases, 15 bases remained unmatched. Here the CDR3 DNA reads TGTGCCAGCACCGATACTTCGACAGGGCCTTTCAATCAGCCCCAGCATTTT. Residues: CASTDTSTGPFNQPQHF.

V is TRBV7-2 and J is TRBJ1-2; 7 bases agree with TRBD1. Germline V gene lookup returns CDR1 SGHTA and CDR2 FQGNSA. Trimming removed 4 bases from V and 7 bases from J; junction bases left unmatched: 6. This CDR3 is built from 13 residues. The CDR3 nucleotides are TGTGCCAGCAGCTATGGACAGGCCCGTGGCTACACCTTC. Amino acids: CASSYGQARGYTF.